This section outlines one T cell receptor (beta chain) sequence together with its context. Its antigen is currently not known. The input lacks base qualities; no much larger clone sits a single base away. In the paper's terms, the time point label means: pretreatment peripheral blood. The cohort comprised fewer than 35 patients with locally advanced or metastatic urothelial carcinoma treated at Memorial Sloan Kettering on a trial protocol. Peripheral blood mononuclear cells were collected pretreatment and during treatment, with between 1 and 8 total time points obtained per patient. The Qiagen DNeasy Blood extraction kit was used to purify genomic DNA from total PBMCs and from tumor samples. PBMCs were collected pretreatment and during treatment, and were isolated and stored as previously described. The data are from a study of PD-L1 blockade in urothelial cancer (TCRdb year 2017). For the study in its entirety: Every patient began therapy at some point between 2013 and 2015 and was given atezolizumab 1,200 mg intravenously every 3 weeks. Nine patients reached durable clinical benefit, while 20 or so patients did not. Blood samples yielded a median of around 130,000 T cells and some 80,000 unique TCRs, with median clonality 0.080. Progression-free survival longer than 6 months counted as durable clinical benefit, and TCR features were additionally tested against both progression-free and overall survival. In the same patients who had TCR sequencing, pretreatment tumors also underwent whole exome sequencing and RNA sequencing. The study was an exploratory multi-omic analysis of somatic, immune and clinical correlates of response to PD-L1 blockade with atezolizumab in urothelial cancer. Around 30 patients had pretreatment blood TCR-seq, some 25 had at least one posttreatment blood collection, and some 25 had tumor TCR-seq. An ECOG performance status of 0 or 1 was recorded for the patients, and 0 to 3 prior chemotherapy regimens had been received by the patients. Pretreatment tumor samples, along with matched peripheral blood serially collected before and after atezolizumab treatment, were subjected to TCR sequencing. Blood samples were analyzed 3 weeks after the start of treatment (second dose) and 6 weeks after the start of treatment. About 90% of the 29 patients were identified as males with urothelial cancer of bladder origin, and a prior smoking history was reported by 18 of 29 patients. Study-level results and caveats: Small sample size (n ≈ 30) and many exploratory analyses mean the results are intended to be hypothesis-generating. Among patients with durable benefit, tumor-associated TCR clones showed greater expansion in peripheral blood 3 weeks after treatment started (n ≈ 22, p = 0.022). A pretreatment peripheral blood TCR clonality below the median was linked to improved progression-free and overall survival.

V and J are truncated by 0 bases and 4 bases respectively, leaving an intervening sequence of 10 bases. The CDR3 runs 14 residues from the cysteine to the phenylalanine. Only the CDR3 region is kept as DNA, spanning 42 bases read in frame from base 1. CDR1 and CDR2 (SGHTA, FQGNSA) derive from the germline V gene. Each PCR received spiked-in synthetic TCR analog templates so that absolute template abundance could be estimated from read counts. The immunoSEQ assay was used to amplify TCRbeta CDR3 regions from genomic DNA with bias-controlled V and J gene primers. Sequencing of rearranged TCRbeta segments was done at approximately 20X coverage. Per the original workflow: Sequencing errors were corrected by clustering, and CDR3s were annotated against IMGT so that V, D and J genes could be assigned. Downstream analyses used only productive TCRbeta rearrangements, leaving out any out-of-frame or stop-codon sequences. Clonality was calculated as one minus the Shannon entropy normalized by the log of the number of unique productive sequences. Clones differing between time points or between blood and tumor were identified by Fisher's exact test with Benjamini-Hochberg correction at adjusted p below 0.01. Here the immuneACCESS table is served through TCRdb, limited to in-frame sequences with V and J called. Missing clones are a known gap in these copies; in checked studies unresolved V genes cover under half, and the rest lacks a known reason. V and J calls plus clone size are reproduced from that table; the DNA served to infer D and trimming. This sample holds roughly 120,000 clones; roughly 84% were observed only once. The ten most abundant clones make up 2.5% to 3.5% of the sample.

This chain joins TRBV7-2 to TRBJ2-7, with a tentative D gene TRBD2 over 6 matching bases. The sequence was collected from a man aged 45-65 years with urothelial cancer. Sequencing used PBMCs, obtained around atezolizumab (anti-PD-L1) treatment. The CDR3 sequence is CASSLAGLGYEQYF. The DNA reads TGTGCCAGCAGCTTAGCGGGACTGGGGTACGAGCAGTACTTC. When the CDR3 is completed using the reference TRBV7-2 and TRBJ2-7 genes on either side, the full variable domain is GAGVSQSPSNKVTEKGKDVELRCDPISGHTALYWYRQSLGQGLEFLIYFQGNSAPDKSGLPSDRFSAERTGGSVSTLTIQRTQQEDSAVYLCASSLAGLGYEQYFGPGTRLTVT.